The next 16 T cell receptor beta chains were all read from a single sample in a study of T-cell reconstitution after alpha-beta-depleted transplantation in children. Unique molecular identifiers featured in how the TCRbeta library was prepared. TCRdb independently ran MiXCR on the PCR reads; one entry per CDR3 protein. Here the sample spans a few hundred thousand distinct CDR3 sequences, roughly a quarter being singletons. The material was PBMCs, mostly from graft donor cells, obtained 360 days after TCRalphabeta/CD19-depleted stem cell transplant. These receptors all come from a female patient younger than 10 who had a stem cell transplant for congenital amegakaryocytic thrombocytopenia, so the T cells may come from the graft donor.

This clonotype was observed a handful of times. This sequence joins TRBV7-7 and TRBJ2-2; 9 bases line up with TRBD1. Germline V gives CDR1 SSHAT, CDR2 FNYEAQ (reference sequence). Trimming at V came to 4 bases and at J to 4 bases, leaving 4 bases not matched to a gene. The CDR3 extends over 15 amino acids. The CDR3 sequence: CASSSGQGGTGELFF. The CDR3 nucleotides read TGTGCCAGCAGCTCGGGACAGGGCGGCACCGGGGAGCTGTTTTTT.

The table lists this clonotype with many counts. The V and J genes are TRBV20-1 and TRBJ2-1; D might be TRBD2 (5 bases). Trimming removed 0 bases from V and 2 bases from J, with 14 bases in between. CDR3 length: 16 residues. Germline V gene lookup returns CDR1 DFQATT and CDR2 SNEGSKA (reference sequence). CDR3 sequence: CSAREFSDVAYNEQFF. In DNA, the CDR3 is TGCAGTGCTAGAGAATTTAGCGACGTCGCCTACAATGAGCAGTTCTTC.

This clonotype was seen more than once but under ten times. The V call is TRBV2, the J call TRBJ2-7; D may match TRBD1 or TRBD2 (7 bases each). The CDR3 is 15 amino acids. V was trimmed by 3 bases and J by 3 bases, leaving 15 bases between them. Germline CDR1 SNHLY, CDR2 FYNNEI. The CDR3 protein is CASSEGGTAIYEQYF. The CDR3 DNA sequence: TGTGCCAGCAGTGAGGGGGGGACAGCTATCTACGAGCAGTACTTC.

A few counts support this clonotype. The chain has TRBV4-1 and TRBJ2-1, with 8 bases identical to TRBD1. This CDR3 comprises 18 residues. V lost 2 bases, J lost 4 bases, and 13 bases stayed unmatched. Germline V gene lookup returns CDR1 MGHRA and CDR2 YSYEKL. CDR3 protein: CASSQRQGLSTWYNEQFF. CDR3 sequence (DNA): TGCGCCAGCAGCCAACGACAGGGGTTGAGTACCTGGTACAATGAGCAGTTCTTC.

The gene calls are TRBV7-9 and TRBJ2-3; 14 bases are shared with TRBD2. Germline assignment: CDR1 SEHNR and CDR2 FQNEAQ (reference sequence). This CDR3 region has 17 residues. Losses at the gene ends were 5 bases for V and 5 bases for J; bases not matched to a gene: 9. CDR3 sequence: CASSATGLAGVLDTQYF. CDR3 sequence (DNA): TGTGCCAGCAGCGCGACGGGACTAGCGGGAGTCTTAGATACGCAGTATTTT.

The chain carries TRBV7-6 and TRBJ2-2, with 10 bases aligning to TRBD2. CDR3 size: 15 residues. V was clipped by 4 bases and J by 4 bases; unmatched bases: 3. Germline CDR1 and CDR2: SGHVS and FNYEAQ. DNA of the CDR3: TGTGCCAGCAGCTATAGCGGGAGGTTCACCGGGGAGCTGTTTTTT. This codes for CASSYSGRFTGELFF. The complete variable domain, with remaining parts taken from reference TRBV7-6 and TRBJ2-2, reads GAGVSQSPRYKVTKRGQDVALRCDPISGHVSLYWYRQALGQGPEFLTYFNYEAQQDKSGLPNDRFSAERPEGSISTLTIQRTEQRDSAMYRCASSYSGRFTGELFFGEGSRLTVL.

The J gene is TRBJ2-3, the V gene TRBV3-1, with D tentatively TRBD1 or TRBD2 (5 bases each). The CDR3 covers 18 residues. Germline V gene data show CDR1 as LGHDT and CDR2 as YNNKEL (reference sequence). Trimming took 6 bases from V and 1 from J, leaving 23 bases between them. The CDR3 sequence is CASSWGPPIVPRTDTQYF. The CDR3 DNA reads TGTGCCAGCAGTTGGGGACCGCCAATCGTCCCGCGCACAGATACGCAGTATTTT.

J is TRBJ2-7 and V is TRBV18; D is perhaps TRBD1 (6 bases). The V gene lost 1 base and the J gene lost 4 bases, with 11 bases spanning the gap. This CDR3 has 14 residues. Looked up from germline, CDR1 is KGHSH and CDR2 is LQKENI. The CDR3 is CASSPLGQQYEQYF. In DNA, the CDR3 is TGTGCCAGCTCACCACTCGGACAGCAATACGAGCAGTACTTC.

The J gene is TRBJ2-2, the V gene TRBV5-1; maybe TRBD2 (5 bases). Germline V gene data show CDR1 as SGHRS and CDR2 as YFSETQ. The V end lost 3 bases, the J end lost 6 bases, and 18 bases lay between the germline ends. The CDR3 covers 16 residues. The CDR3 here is CASSWELSSRPGELFF. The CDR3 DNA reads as TGCGCCAGCAGCTGGGAGCTGTCTAGCAGGCCCGGGGAGCTGTTTTTT.

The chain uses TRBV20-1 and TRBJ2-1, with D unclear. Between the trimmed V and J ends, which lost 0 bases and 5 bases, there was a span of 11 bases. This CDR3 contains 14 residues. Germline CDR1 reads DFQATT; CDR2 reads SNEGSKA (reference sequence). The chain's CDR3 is CSARDPERNNEQFF. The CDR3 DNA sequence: TGCAGTGCTAGAGATCCTGAGCGAAACAATGAGCAGTTCTTC.

The chain's CDR3 is CASSLLLPGELFF. The CDR3 coding sequence is TGTGCCAGCAGTTTACTACTGCCCGGGGAGCTGTTTTTT. The V gene is TRBV6-5, the J gene TRBJ2-2; D ambiguous. V lost 4 bases and J 6 bases, leaving 9 bases between the germline ends. CDR1 MNHEY and CDR2 SVGAGI come from the germline V gene. The length of the CDR3 is 13 residues.

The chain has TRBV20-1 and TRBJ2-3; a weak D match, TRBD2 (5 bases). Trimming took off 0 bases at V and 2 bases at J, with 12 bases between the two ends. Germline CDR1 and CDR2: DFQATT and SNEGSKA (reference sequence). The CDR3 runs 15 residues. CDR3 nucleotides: TGCAGTGCTAGAGATCCGGGATGGAACACAGATACGCAGTATTTT. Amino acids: CSARDPGWNTDTQYF.

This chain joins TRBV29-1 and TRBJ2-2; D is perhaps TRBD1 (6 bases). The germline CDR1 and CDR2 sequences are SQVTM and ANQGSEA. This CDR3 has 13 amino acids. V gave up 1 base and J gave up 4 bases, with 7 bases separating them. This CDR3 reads CSVEGGLTGELFF. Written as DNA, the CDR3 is TGCAGCGTTGAAGGGGGGCTCACCGGGGAGCTGTTTTTT.

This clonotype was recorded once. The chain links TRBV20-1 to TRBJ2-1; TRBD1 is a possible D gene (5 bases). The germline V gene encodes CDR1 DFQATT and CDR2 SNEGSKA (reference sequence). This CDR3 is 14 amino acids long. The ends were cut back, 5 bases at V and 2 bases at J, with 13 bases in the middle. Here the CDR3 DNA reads TGCAGTGCTGTTAGCCTAGGGGCCTACAATGAGCAGTTCTTC. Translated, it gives CSAVSLGAYNEQFF.

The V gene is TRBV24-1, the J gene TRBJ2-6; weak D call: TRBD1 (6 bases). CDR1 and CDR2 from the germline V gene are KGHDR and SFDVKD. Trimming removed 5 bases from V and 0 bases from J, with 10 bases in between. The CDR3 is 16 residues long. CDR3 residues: CATSGNRDSGANVLTF. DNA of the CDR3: TGTGCCACCAGTGGGAACAGGGACTCTGGGGCCAACGTCCTGACTTTC.

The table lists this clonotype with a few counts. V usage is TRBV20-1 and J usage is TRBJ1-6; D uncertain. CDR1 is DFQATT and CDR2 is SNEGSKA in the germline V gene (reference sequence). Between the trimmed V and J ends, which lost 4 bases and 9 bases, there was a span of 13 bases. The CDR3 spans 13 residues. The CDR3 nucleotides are TGCAGTGCTACCGACACCCTGGTTTCACCCCTCCACTTT. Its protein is CSATDTLVSPLHF.